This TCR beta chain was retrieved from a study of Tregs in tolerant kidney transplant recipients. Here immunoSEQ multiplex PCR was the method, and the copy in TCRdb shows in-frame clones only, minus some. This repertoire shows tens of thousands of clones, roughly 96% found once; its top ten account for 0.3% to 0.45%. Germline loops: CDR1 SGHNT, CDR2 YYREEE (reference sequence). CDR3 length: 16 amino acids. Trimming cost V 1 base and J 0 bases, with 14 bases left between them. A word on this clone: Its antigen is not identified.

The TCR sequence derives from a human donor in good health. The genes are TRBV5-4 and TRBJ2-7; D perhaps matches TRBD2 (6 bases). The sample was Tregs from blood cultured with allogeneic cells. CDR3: CASSLHGGDSSYEQYF. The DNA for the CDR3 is TGTGCCAGCAGCTTGCACGGCGGGGATAGCTCCTACGAGCAGTACTTC.